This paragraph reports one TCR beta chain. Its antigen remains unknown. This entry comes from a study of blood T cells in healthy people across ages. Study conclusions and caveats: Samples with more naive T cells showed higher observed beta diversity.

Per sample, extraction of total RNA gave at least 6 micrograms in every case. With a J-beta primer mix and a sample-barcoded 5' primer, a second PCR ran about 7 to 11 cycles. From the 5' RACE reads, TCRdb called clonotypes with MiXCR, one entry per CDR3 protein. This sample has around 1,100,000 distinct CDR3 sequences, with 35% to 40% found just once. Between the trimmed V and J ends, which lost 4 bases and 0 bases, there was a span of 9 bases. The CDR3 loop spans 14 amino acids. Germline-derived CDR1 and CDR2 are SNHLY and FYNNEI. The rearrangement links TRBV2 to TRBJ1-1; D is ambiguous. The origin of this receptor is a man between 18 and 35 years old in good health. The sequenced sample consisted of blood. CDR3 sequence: CASSVELMNTEAFF. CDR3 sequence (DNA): TGTGCCAGCAGTGTGGAGTTAATGAACACTGAAGCTTTCTTT.